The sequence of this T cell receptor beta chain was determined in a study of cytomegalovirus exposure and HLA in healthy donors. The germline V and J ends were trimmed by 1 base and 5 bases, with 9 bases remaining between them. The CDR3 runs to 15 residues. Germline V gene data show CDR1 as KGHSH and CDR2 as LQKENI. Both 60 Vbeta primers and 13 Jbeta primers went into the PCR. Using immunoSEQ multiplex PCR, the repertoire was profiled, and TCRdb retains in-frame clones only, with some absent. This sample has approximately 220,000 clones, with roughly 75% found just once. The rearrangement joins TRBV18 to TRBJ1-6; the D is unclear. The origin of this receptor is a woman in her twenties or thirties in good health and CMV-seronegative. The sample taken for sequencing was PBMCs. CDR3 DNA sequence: TGTGCCAGCTCACCACTCACATCCGATAATTCACCCCTCCACTTT. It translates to CASSPLTSDNSPLHF.